This T cell receptor beta chain emerged from a study of T-cell memory formation after mild COVID-19. This clonotype was seen a few times. TCRdb re-called the 5' RACE reads through MiXCR, storing one row per CDR3 protein. There are some 320,000 distinct CDR3 sequences in the sample; 15% to 20% occur only once, and approximately 20% lies in the top ten. The TCR originated in a young man who had mild COVID-19 (a few samples of this study predate the infection). Cell type and time point are not known. Sequenced material: PBMCs or a T cell subset sorted from them (not recorded which).

DNA of the CDR3: TGTGCCACCAGTGACACCGGGACTAGCGGGGGGGCTCACACAGATACGCAGTATTTT. This translates into CATSDTGTSGGAHTDTQYF. This chain uses TRBV24-1 with TRBJ2-3; TRBD2 agrees at 16 bases. Germline CDR1 and CDR2: KGHDR and SFDVKD. The CDR3 has 19 amino acids. J was trimmed by 2 bases and V by 4 bases; bases with no gene match: 8.